A single T cell receptor (beta chain) is shown here with its context. This entry comes from a study of beta chain features in type 1 diabetes. The entirety of the isolated RNA underwent reverse transcription, so expressed TCRB transcripts were sequenced. Sequenced by immunoSEQ multiplex PCR; TCRdb stores in-frame clones only, minus some. The data contain 850,000 to 900,000 clones, around a sixth of them singletons. Each sorted fraction was over 95% pure. Sequenced: naive CD4+ T cells from blood. The receptor's source is a woman younger than 30 in good health.

CDR3 protein: CASSQDRDASGQETQYF. The CDR3 DNA sequence: TGTGCCAGCAGCCAAGATCGAGATGCTAGCGGCCAAGAGACCCAGTACTTC. This chain links TRBV14 with TRBJ2-5; TRBD2 aligns across 7 bases. Looked up from germline, CDR1 is SGHDN and CDR2 is FVKESK. This CDR3 region has 17 residues. Trimming at V came to 0 bases and at J to 1 base, leaving 8 bases not matched to a gene.